One sample yielded the 31 T cell receptor beta chains listed below, sequenced in a study of blood T cell repertoires in COVID-19 (dated by TCRdb to about 2020). Library preparation employed the immunoSEQ multiplex PCR assay. The table comes from immuneACCESS by way of TCRdb, which keeps in-frame sequences with V and J called. Part of the clones is missing from these tables; in studies checked, under half for an unresolved V gene and the rest for unknown reasons. The sample table shows more than 40,000 clones, and approximately 87% are seen once. The ten largest clones capture approximately 16% of the sample. The sequenced sample was peripheral blood. The receptors were sampled from a human donor in a cohort sampled during active COVID-19.

This chain joins TRBV18 and TRBJ2-3, with a possible D match to TRBD1 (5 bases). Trimming pared 6 bases from V and 6 bases from J, leaving 13 bases between. This CDR3 is built from 13 residues. CDR1 is KGHSH, CDR2 LQKENI, per germline. In DNA form, the CDR3 reads TGTGCCAGCTCGCCCGGACCAGGGGATACGCAGTATTTT. Protein sequence: CASSPGPGDTQYF.

The chain is built from TRBV19 and TRBJ2-7, with 9 nucleotides matching TRBD1. Germline CDR1 LNHDA, CDR2 SQIVND (reference sequence). Trimming removed 3 bases from V and 5 bases from J; junction bases left unmatched: 14. The CDR3 has 17 residues. The CDR3 coding sequence is TGTGCCAGTAGTATCCGACTGAGACAGGGGGATCGGAACGAGCAGTACTTC. Translation gives CASSIRLRQGDRNEQYF.

The chain joins TRBV28 to TRBJ2-7, with TRBD2 identical over 12 bases. CDR1 MDHEN and CDR2 SYDVKM come from the germline V gene. V lost 6 bases to trimming and J lost 1 base; unmatched junction nucleotides: 7. This CDR3 contains 16 residues. The CDR3 reads CASSLGLAGVSYEQYF. The DNA for the CDR3 is TGTGCCAGCAGCTTGGGACTAGCGGGTGTGTCCTACGAGCAGTACTTC.

This chain connects TRBV30 to TRBJ1-4, with 7 bases identical to TRBD1. Trimming removed 2 bases from V and 7 bases from J; junction bases left unmatched: 10. The length of the CDR3 is 15 residues. From germline, CDR1 is GTSNPN and CDR2 SVGIG (reference sequence). CDR3 amino acids: CAWSPADRESEKLFF. The CDR3 DNA follows: TGTGCCTGGAGTCCGGCCGACAGGGAGAGTGAAAAACTGTTTTTT.

This rearrangement joins TRBV3-1 (or the pseudogene TRBV3-2) to TRBJ2-5; possible D gene TRBD1, 5 bases. V dropped 1 base and J dropped 5 bases, with 11 bases sitting between them. CDR3 length: 14 residues. Germline-derived CDR1 and CDR2 are LGHDT and YNNKEL (reference sequence). For the CDR3, the DNA is TGTGCCAGCAGCCAAGGTCAGGGTCACGAGACCCAGTACTTC. Translation: CASSQGQGHETQYF.

This chain links TRBV2 with TRBJ2-7, with TRBD2 identical over 12 bases. The CDR3 has 14 residues. Germline CDR1 and CDR2: SNHLY and FYNNEI. With 8 bases clipped from V and 7 bases from J, the junction kept 9 bases outside the gene matches. CDR3 coding DNA: TGTGCCAGCCGCCTAGCGGGAGGGCCAGAAGAGCAGTACTTC. Amino acid sequence: CASRLAGGPEEQYF.

This clone was observed a handful of times. This sequence joins TRBV2 and TRBJ1-4; D gene unclear. V was trimmed by 2 bases and J by 3 bases, leaving 10 bases between them. Germline V lookup: CDR1 SNHLY, CDR2 FYNNEI. CDR3 length: 15 amino acids. The CDR3 DNA is TGTGCCAGCAGTGAACGGGGAGTGGCTAATGAAAAACTGTTTTTT. Translated, it gives CASSERGVANEKLFF.

CDR3 coding DNA: TGTGCCAGCAGCCGGCGGGGCGGCACCGGGGAGCTGTTTTTT. Protein: CASSRRGGTGELFF. The chain recombines TRBV3-1 (or the pseudogene TRBV3-2) with TRBJ2-2; the D gene is possibly TRBD2 (6 bases). The V gene lost 4 bases and the J gene lost 4 bases, with 10 bases spanning the gap. This CDR3 contains 14 residues. Germline CDR1 is LGHDT and CDR2 is YNNKEL (reference sequence).

This clone was detected only once. This chain links TRBV19 with TRBJ2-1; 7 bases line up with TRBD2. The CDR3 is 15 amino acids. Trimming removed 1 base from V and 4 bases from J; junction bases left unmatched: 4. Germline CDR1 is LNHDA and CDR2 is SQIVND (reference sequence). The CDR3 nucleotides are TGTGCCAGTAGTATAGTGGCTAGCGGTTACAATGAGCAGTTCTTC. Translating gives CASSIVASGYNEQFF.

CDR3 sequence (DNA): TGTGCCAGCAGCGCGGGACTAGCGTTAGGCGGGGAGCTGTTTTTT. Its protein product is CASSAGLALGGELFF. The chain uses TRBV9 and TRBJ2-2, with TRBD2 matching over 10 bases. V lost 3 bases, J lost 7 bases, and 6 bases stayed unmatched. From germline, CDR1 is SGDLS and CDR2 YYNGEE. There are 15 residues in the CDR3.

Note on this clone: The germline gene is not matched at one end of the junction; a read error may be the cause. This chain uses TRBV16 with TRBJ2-7, with 9 bases aligning to TRBD2. This CDR3 is 14 amino acids long. Germline V CDR1 and CDR2: KGHSY, FQNENV. The CDR3 region is CASSQNRVGLAPDF. CDR3 nucleotides: TGTGCCAGCAGCCAAAATCGGGTGGGACTAGCCCCGGACTTC. Complete variable domain (other parts from reference TRBV16 and TRBJ2-7): GEEVAQTPKHLVRGEGQKAKLYCAPIKGHSYVFWYQQVLKNEFKFLISFQNENVFDETGMPKERFSAKCLPNSPCSLEIQATKLEDSAVYFCASSQNRVGLAPDFGPGTRLTVT.

This rearrangement joins TRBV28 to TRBJ1-5; TRBD1 aligns across 10 bases. V shed 11 bases and J 2 bases; nucleotides not matched to a gene: 6. The CDR3 contains 14 residues. The V gene's germline CDR1 is MDHEN and CDR2 SYDVKM. This CDR3 reads CAGRQGAGNQPQHF. DNA for the CDR3: TGTGCCGGCCGACAGGGGGCTGGCAATCAGCCCCAGCATTTT. The whole variable domain, filled in from reference TRBV28 and TRBJ1-5, reads DVKVTQSSRYLVKRTGEKVFLECVQDMDHENMFWYRQDPGLGLRLIYFSYDVKMKEKGDIPEGYSVSREKKERFSLILESASTNQTSMYLCAGRQGAGNQPQHFGDGTRLSIL.

This rearrangement joins TRBV7-2 to TRBJ1-5, with TRBD1 matching 7 bases. After removal of 1 base from V and 0 bases from J, the junction contained 9 bases not matched to a gene. The CDR3 length is 18 residues. Germline V lookup: CDR1 SGHTA, CDR2 FQGNSA. The chain's CDR3 is CASSLDPRRGYSNQPQHF. CDR3 coding DNA: TGTGCCAGCAGCTTAGACCCGCGCAGGGGGTATAGCAATCAGCCCCAGCATTTT.

CDR3 DNA: TGTGCCATCAGAGAGGGCGGAAACACCATATATTTT. It encodes CAIREGGNTIYF. The rearrangement links TRBV10-3 to TRBJ1-3; D not certain. The V end lost 6 bases, the J end lost 4 bases, and 7 bases lay between the germline ends. Germline CDR1 is ENHRY and CDR2 is SYGVKD. The CDR3 is 12 amino acids.

This chain uses TRBV20-1 with TRBJ2-5, with D maybe TRBD2 (6 bases). Germline values: CDR1 DFQATT, CDR2 SNEGSKA (reference sequence). This CDR3 comprises 14 residues. Trimming took off 3 bases at V and 5 bases at J, with 16 bases between the two ends. CDR3 protein: CSASYGGVRETQYF. In nucleotides, the CDR3 is TGCAGTGCTAGTTACGGGGGAGTCCGGGAGACCCAGTACTTC.

This chain joins TRBV3-1 (or the pseudogene TRBV3-2) and TRBJ2-3, with 7 bases that match TRBD2. J gave up 6 bases and V 4 bases, and 4 bases lay outside the gene matches. The CDR3 runs to 13 residues. Germline V lookup: CDR1 LGHDT, CDR2 YNNKEL (reference sequence). CDR3 nucleotides: TGTGCCAGCAGCCCCGAGGGAGGGGATACGCAGTATTTT. The encoded protein is CASSPEGGDTQYF.

The J gene is TRBJ2-7, the V gene TRBV7-9; D possibly corresponds to TRBD1 (6 bases). Germline values: CDR1 SEHNR, CDR2 FQNEAQ (reference sequence). The CDR3 is 15 amino acids. Trimming pared 4 bases from V and 2 bases from J, leaving 15 bases between. CDR3: CASSSRDILPYEQYF. The CDR3 nucleotides are TGTGCCAGCAGCTCGAGGGACATCCTGCCCTACGAGCAGTACTTC.

J is TRBJ2-3 and V is TRBV27; the D is unclear. Trimming took off 5 bases at V and 0 bases at J, with 12 bases between the two ends. This CDR3 is 15 amino acids long. Germline V gene lookup returns CDR1 MNHEY and CDR2 SMNVEV (reference sequence). CDR3: CASSLRWASTDTQYF. The CDR3 region has the DNA TGTGCCAGCAGTCTCCGCTGGGCTAGCACAGATACGCAGTATTTT.

V gene TRBV5-4 combines with J gene TRBJ1-1; no clear D gene. CDR3 length: 13 residues. Deletions cut 3 bases from V and 1 base from J, with 7 bases between. Germline lookup yields CDR1 SGHNT and CDR2 YYREEE (reference sequence). This CDR3 is CASSSGRNTEAFF. The CDR3 bases are TGTGCCAGCAGCTCTGGGAGGAACACTGAAGCTTTCTTT.

V usage is TRBV6-5 and J usage is TRBJ2-5; 9 bases fit TRBD2. Germline V gene lookup returns CDR1 MNHEY and CDR2 SVGAGI. The CDR3 totals 15 residues. Trimming at V came to 7 bases and at J to 5 bases, leaving 11 bases not matched to a gene. The chain's CDR3 is CASIRNSGREETQYF. DNA for the CDR3: TGTGCCAGCATCAGAAATAGCGGGAGAGAGGAGACCCAGTACTTC.

J is TRBJ2-7 and V is TRBV20-1; unclear D gene. Germline V gene sequence: CDR1 DFQATT, CDR2 SNEGSKA (reference sequence). The CDR3 spans 11 residues. The V end lost 4 bases, the J end lost 7 bases, and 11 bases lay between the germline ends. The chain's CDR3 is CSAIFGQEQYF. For the CDR3, the DNA is TGCAGTGCTATCTTTGGGCAAGAGCAGTACTTC.

The chain carries TRBV9 and TRBJ1-3, with D perhaps TRBD1 (5 bases). The CDR3 is made up of 16 amino acids. In germline, CDR1 is SGDLS, CDR2 YYNGEE. V lost 3 bases and J lost 0, with 13 bases in between. CDR3 sequence (DNA): TGTGCCAGCAGCGGGGGGGACGCCCGCTCTGGAAACACCATATATTTT. It yields the protein CASSGGDARSGNTIYF.

V usage is TRBV9 and J usage is TRBJ2-6, with no clear D. The CDR3 is 14 residues long. Germline values: CDR1 SGDLS, CDR2 YYNGEE. Trimming stripped 4 bases from V and 0 bases from J, with 5 bases between. CDR3 loop: CASSPVSGANVLTF. CDR3 coding DNA: TGTGCCAGCAGCCCGGTCTCTGGGGCCAACGTCCTGACTTTC.

This CDR3 is CASTPGDTNEKLFF. The CDR3 coding sequence is TGCGCCAGCACGCCGGGGGACACTAATGAAAAACTGTTTTTT. This chain connects TRBV5-1 to TRBJ1-4; D is possibly TRBD1 (5 bases). Per the germline V gene, CDR1 is SGHRS and CDR2 is YFSETQ. The V and J ends lost 6 bases and 2 bases respectively, with 11 bases between them. There are 14 residues in the CDR3.

V is TRBV11-2 and J is TRBJ2-7; D remains unclear. The length of the CDR3 is 15 residues. V lost 3 bases, J lost 1 base, and 13 bases lay in between. Looked up from germline, CDR1 is SGHAT and CDR2 is FQNNGV. The CDR3 region has the DNA TGTGCCAGCAGCTTGTCGTCACAGCAGTCCTACGAGCAGTACTTC. Its translation is CASSLSSQQSYEQYF.

This clone appeared a few times. This rearrangement joins TRBV30 to TRBJ1-5, with D unresolved. V lost 2 bases and J lost 0, with 8 bases in between. This CDR3 is 14 amino acids long. Germline V lookup: CDR1 GTSNPN, CDR2 SVGIG (reference sequence). DNA for the CDR3: TGTGCCTGGAGTACAGTTAATAGCAATCAGCCCCAGCATTTT. The encoded protein is CAWSTVNSNQPQHF.

V and J are TRBV5-1 and TRBJ1-1, with D possibly TRBD1 on 6 matching bases. The CDR3 totals 14 residues. In germline, CDR1 is SGHRS, CDR2 YFSETQ. Trimming took off 4 bases at V and 0 bases at J, with 10 bases between the two ends. The CDR3: CASSGRGMNTEAFF. In DNA, the CDR3 is TGCGCCAGCAGCGGAAGGGGGATGAACACTGAAGCTTTCTTT.

This sequence joins TRBV3-1 (or the pseudogene TRBV3-2) and TRBJ1-5, with D possibly TRBD1 on 6 matching bases. Germline V gene lookup returns CDR1 LGHDT and CDR2 YNNKEL (reference sequence). The CDR3 length is 17 residues. The V end was cut by 4 bases, the J end by 1 base, with 17 bases between. The CDR3 nucleotides are TGTGCCAGCAGCCCCCTCAGGGGCTTATGCAGCAATCAGCCCCAGCATTTT. It yields the protein CASSPLRGLCSNQPQHF.

The chain links TRBV18 to TRBJ2-2, with no clear D. Germline V gene sequence: CDR1 KGHSH, CDR2 LQKENI. With 2 bases removed from V and 2 bases from J, the gap between germline ends came to 3 bases. The CDR3 is made up of 13 amino acids. The CDR3, as DNA: TGTGCCAGCTCACCAGGCAACACCGGGGAGCTGTTTTTT. Translation gives CASSPGNTGELFF. The complete variable domain, with remaining parts taken from reference TRBV18 and TRBJ2-2, reads NAGVMQNPRHLVRRRGQEARLRCSPMKGHSHVYWYRQLPEEGLKFMVYLQKENIIDESGMPKERFSAEFPKEGPSILRIQQVVRGDSAAYFCASSPGNTGELFFGEGSRLTVL.

There are a few counts of this clone. This chain links TRBV6-5 with TRBJ2-6, with 9 bases lining up with TRBD1. Germline CDR1 and CDR2: MNHEY and SVGAGI. Trimming cost V 7 bases and J 2 bases; bases outside gene matches: 3. This CDR3 region has 15 residues. CDR3 sequence reads: CASKQGATGANVLTF. The CDR3 DNA is TGTGCCAGCAAACAGGGGGCCACTGGGGCCAACGTCCTGACTTTC.

This sequence joins TRBV7-9 and TRBJ2-7; D possibly corresponds to TRBD1 (6 bases). Per germline, CDR1 SEHNR and CDR2 FQNEAQ (reference sequence). This CDR3 is 15 amino acids long. Trimming took off 1 base at V and 2 bases at J, with 12 bases between the two ends. The chain's CDR3 is CASSLGTGQTYEQYF. CDR3 sequence (DNA): TGTGCCAGCAGCTTAGGAACGGGACAAACCTACGAGCAGTACTTC.